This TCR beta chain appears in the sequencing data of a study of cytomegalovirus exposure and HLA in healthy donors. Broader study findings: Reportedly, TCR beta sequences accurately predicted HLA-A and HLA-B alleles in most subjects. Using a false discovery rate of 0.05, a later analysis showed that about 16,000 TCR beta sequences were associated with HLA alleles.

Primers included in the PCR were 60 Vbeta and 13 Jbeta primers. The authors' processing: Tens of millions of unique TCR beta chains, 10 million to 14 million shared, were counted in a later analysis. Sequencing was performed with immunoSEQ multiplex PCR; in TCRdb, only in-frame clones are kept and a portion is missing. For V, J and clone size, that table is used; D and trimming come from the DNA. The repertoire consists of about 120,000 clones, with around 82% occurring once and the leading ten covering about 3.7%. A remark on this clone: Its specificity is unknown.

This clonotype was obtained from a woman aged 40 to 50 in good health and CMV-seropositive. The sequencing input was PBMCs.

The CDR3 region has the DNA TGTGCCAGCAGAACTGGGACTAGCGGAACCTACGAGCAGTACTTC. Translated: CASRTGTSGTYEQYF. The rearrangement uses TRBV27 and TRBJ2-7, with 11 nucleotides matching TRBD2. V gave up 6 bases and J gave up 2 bases; unmatched junction bases: 6. Germline CDR1 reads MNHEY; CDR2 reads SMNVEV (reference sequence). This CDR3 region has 15 residues.